This TCR beta chain was recorded in a study of OX40 agonist ivuxolimab in advanced cancers. On this clone: The target antigen is unknown. A read error may produce the germline difference seen at one junction end.

The study's findings and limits: Partial responders treated at 0.1-3.0 mg/kg exhibited clonal expansion among the lowest measured.

Sequencing was performed with immunoSEQ multiplex PCR; in TCRdb, only in-frame clones are kept and a portion is missing. The table shows roughly 76,000 clones, with 70% to 90% occurring only once. Germline lookup yields CDR1 MNHNS and CDR2 SASEGT. The CDR3 is 15 amino acids. The receptor comes from an adult with an advanced solid tumor such as melanoma, head and neck, liver or kidney cancer. Sequencing was performed on CD4+ or CD8+ T cells sorted from blood, taken in a trial of the OX40 agonist ivuxolimab. The rearrangement links TRBV6-1 to TRBJ1-5, with TRBD1 matching over 7 bases. The CDR3 sequence: CASSKSGQINQSQHF. CDR3 sequence (DNA): TGTGCCAGCAGTAAATCGGGACAGATCAATCAGTCCCAGCATTTT.